This T cell receptor beta chain was obtained from a study of cytomegalovirus exposure and HLA in healthy donors. The junction had 5 bases not matched to a gene; V was cut back by 4 bases and J by 2 bases. CDR1 is SGDLS, CDR2 YYNGEE, per germline. CDR3 length equals 15 residues. Researchers ran the PCR with 60 Vbeta and 13 Jbeta primers. Profiling relied on immunoSEQ multiplex PCR, and the TCRdb table lists in-frame clones only, not all of them. The table has about 200,000 clones, around 75% seen once. The sequenced sample consisted of PBMCs. The source of this sequence is a woman under 40 in good health and CMV-seronegative. The V and J genes are TRBV9 and TRBJ2-7; TRBD1 matches 11 bases. CDR3 DNA sequence: TGTGCCAGCAGCTCGGGACAGGGGGGGACCTACGAGCAGTACTTC. Protein sequence: CASSSGQGGTYEQYF.